This T cell receptor beta chain came from a study of T cell changes during pregnancy in multiple sclerosis. The germline V gene encodes CDR1 SQVTM and CDR2 ANQGSEA. The ends lost 3 bases at V and 3 bases at J; junction bases unmatched: 3. The CDR3 runs to 13 residues. TCRdb's copy holds only in-frame clones and misses some; the assay was immunoSEQ multiplex PCR. The table shows around 70,000 clones, with around 92% occurring only once. This clone was recorded a few times. The input for sequencing was peripheral blood, taken before pregnancy. The receptor was isolated from a female donor with multiple sclerosis, enrolled in a pregnancy study. The chain carries TRBV29-1 and TRBJ1-1; 8 nucleotides match TRBD1. The CDR3 protein is CSVDRGRDTEAFF. The CDR3 DNA sequence: TGCAGCGTTGACAGGGGGCGGGACACTGAAGCTTTCTTT.